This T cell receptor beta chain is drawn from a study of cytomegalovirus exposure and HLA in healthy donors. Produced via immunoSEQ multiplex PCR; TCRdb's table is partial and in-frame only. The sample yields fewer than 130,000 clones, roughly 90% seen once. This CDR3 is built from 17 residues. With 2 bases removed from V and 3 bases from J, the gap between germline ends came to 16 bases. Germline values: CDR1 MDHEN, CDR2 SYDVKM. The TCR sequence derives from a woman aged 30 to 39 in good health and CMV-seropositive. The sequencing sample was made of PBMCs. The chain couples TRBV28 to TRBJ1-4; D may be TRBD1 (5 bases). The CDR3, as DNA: TGTGCCAGCAGTTTAGGACCGGACATCAGGTCTAATGAAAAACTGTTTTTT. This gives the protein CASSLGPDIRSNEKLFF.